This entry describes one T cell receptor beta chain. This clone was picked up one time. There is no known antigen for this receptor. Per-base qualities were not stored, and no clone one base away is much larger. This entry comes from a study of T cells after posttransplantation cyclophosphamide (dated by TCRdb to the mid-2010s). Background on the whole study: Using TRB sequencing, the study followed how the T cell repertoire rebuilt after myeloablative bone marrow transplantation with posttransplantation cyclophosphamide given as GVHD prophylaxis. Antigen receptor sequencing was done on samples from some 35 PTCy-treated patients and from about 17 related bone marrow donors of those patients. Blood from every one of the approximately 30 PTCy patients who had 1-year posttransplant specimens underwent TRB sequencing. TRB sequencing was also done on up to about 3 additional blood samples from 2 to 5.2 years after transplant in 3 patients, and on pretransplant blood from a handful of patients. Because TRA and TRB clonality correlated tightly in roughly nine samples, later TCR analyses were limited to TRB. Public TRB sequences were compared against a database of over 3,000 sequences linked to responses to pathogens, tumor antigens, self-antigens and alloantigens. Beyond this particular receptor, the publication reports: Donor-recipient similarity was low at 1-2 months but increased during the first year, and donor CD8+ memory clones often dominated later blood repertoires. The TRB repertoires of T cells infiltrating skin or GI tract showed only limited overlap with the TRB repertoires of T cells in blood. Across a few dozen patients, TRB clonality was highly associated with recipient CMV seropositivity and CMV reactivation, and diversity in PTCy patients was similar to diversity in CNI/methotrexate controls.

Genomic DNA was used for TRB sequencing, which was performed with the immunoSEQ assay at survey resolution or with the hsTCRB kit. From the authors' description of their analysis: Initial read processing used immunoSEQ software, and repertoire analyses used the LymphoSeq R package. For each TRB dataset, clonality was calculated as 1 minus normalized Shannon entropy, and the Gini coefficient was computed as well. Phenotypes of unsorted samples were inferred by mapping TRB sequences from sorted subsets of the recipient or donor onto unsorted samples of the same recipient. Held by TCRdb, this immuneACCESS table contains in-frame sequences only and omits some clones. Under half of the omission traces to an unresolved V gene where checked; the cause of the rest is unknown. The V and J calls and clone size were taken over from that table, and D and trimming were inferred from the DNA. Present in this sample are under 7,500 clones, roughly 77% of which were seen just once. Together, the top ten hold roughly 20% of the sample.

The CDR3 runs 13 amino acids, cysteine and phenylalanine included. CDR3 DNA only is kept here, 39 bases in frame from base 1. CDR1 and CDR2 are read off the germline V gene as SGHRS and YFSETQ. The V and J ends are trimmed by 4 bases and 5 bases, leaving 13 bases between them. Interpreted using the paper, the treatment or condition label stands for: high-dose cyclophosphamide on days +3 and +4 as single-agent GVHD prophylaxis. PTCy patients received busulfan and fludarabine conditioning, a related or unrelated marrow graft, and cyclophosphamide on days +3 and +4. The PTCy-treated patients were enrolled in a prospective multi-institutional clinical trial. Mononuclear cells from peripheral blood and bone marrow were separated by Ficoll-Hypaque density centrifugation and then cryopreserved.

This clonotype originated in a female patient between 50 and 59 years old who received an allogeneic stem cell transplant from a related donor, was CMV-positive, and had no GVHD. After a transplant, some T cells may be of graft donor origin. The rearrangement joined TRBV5-1 to TRBJ2-7; the D gene is perhaps TRBD2, on 6 matching bases. Here the sequenced sample was PBMCs, taken after allogeneic stem cell transplant with posttransplant cyclophosphamide. At the DNA level, the sequence is TGCGCCAGCAGCGTCGGGGGTGGGAACGAGCAGTACTTC. Its protein reads: CASSVGGGNEQYF.